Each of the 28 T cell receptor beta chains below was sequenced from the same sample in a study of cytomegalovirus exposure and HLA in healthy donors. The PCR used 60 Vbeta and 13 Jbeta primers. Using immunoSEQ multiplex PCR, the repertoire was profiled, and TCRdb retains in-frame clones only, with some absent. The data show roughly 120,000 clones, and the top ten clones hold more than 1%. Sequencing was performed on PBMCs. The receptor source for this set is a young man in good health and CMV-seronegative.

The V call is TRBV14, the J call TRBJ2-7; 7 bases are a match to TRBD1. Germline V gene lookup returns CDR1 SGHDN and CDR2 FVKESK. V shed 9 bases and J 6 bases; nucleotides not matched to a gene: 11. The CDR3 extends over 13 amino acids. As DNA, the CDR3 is TGTGCCAGTTCAAACCGGGACAGCGCCGAGCAGTACTTC. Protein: CASSNRDSAEQYF. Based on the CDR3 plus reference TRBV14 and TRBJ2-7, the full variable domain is EAGVTQFPSHSVIEKGQTVTLRCDPISGHDNLYWYRRVMGKEIKFLLHFVKESKQDESGMPNNRFLAERTGGTYSTLKVQPAELEDSGVYFCASSNRDSAEQYFGPGTRLTVT.

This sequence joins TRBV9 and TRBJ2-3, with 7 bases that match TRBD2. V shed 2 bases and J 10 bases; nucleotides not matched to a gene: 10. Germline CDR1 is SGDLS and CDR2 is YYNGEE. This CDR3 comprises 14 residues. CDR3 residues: CASSVQQLAQPQYF. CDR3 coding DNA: TGTGCCAGCAGCGTCCAACAACTAGCGCAGCCGCAGTATTTT.

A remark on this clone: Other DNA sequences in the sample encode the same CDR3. The DNA for the CDR3 is TGCGCCAGCAGCTTGGCTGGCACAGATACGCAGTATTTT. Protein: CASSLAGTDTQYF. The chain is built from TRBV5-1 and TRBJ2-3; unclear D gene. The CDR3 is made up of 13 amino acids. Germline-derived CDR1 and CDR2 are SGHRS and YFSETQ. V lost 0 bases and J 1 base, leaving 3 bases between the germline ends.

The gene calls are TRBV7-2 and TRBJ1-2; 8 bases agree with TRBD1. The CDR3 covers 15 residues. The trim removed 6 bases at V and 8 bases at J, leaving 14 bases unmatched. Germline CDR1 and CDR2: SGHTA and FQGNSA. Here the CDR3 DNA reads TGTGCCAGCAGAAGCGCAGGGGGCTACGTTGAAGGCTACACCTTC. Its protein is CASRSAGGYVEGYTF.

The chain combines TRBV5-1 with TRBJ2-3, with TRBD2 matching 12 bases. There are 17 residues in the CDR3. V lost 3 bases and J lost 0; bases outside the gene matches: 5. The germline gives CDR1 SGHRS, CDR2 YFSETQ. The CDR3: CASSSGLAGISTDTQYF. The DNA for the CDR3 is TGCGCCAGCAGCTCCGGACTAGCGGGGATTAGCACAGATACGCAGTATTTT.

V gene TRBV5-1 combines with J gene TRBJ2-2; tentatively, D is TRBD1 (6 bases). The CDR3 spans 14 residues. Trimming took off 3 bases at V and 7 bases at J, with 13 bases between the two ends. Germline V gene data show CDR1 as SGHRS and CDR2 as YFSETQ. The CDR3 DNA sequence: TGCGCCAGCAGCTATGGACAGTCCGGCGGGGAGCTGTTTTTT. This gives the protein CASSYGQSGGELFF.

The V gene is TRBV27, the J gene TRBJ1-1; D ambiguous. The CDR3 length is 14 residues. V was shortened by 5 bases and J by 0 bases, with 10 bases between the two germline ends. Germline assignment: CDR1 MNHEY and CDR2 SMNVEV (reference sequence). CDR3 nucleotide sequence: TGTGCCAGCAGTCAGCTAGATGTGAACACTGAAGCTTTCTTT. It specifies CASSQLDVNTEAFF.

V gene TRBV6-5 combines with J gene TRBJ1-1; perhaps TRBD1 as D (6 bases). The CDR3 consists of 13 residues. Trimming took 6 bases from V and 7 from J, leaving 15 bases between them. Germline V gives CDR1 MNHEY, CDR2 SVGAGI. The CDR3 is CASRAPDRIEAFF. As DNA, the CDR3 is TGTGCCAGCAGGGCGCCAGACAGGATTGAAGCTTTCTTT.

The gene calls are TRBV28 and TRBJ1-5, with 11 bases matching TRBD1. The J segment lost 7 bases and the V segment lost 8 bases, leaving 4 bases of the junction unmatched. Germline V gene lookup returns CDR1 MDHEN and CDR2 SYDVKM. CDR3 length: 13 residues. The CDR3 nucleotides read TGTGCCAGCGGACAGGGGGCAGGACAGCCCCAGCATTTT. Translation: CASGQGAGQPQHF.

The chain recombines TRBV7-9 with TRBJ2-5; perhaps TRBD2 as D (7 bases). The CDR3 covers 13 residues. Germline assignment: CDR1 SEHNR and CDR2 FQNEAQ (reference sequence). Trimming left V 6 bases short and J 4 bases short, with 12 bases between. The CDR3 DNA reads TGTGCCAGCAGTAGGGGGGGCGCAGAGACCCAGTACTTC. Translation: CASSRGGAETQYF.

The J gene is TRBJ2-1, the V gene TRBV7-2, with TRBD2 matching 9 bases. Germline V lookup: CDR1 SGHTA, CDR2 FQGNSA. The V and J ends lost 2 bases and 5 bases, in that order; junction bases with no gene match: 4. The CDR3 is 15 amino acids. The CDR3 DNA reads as TGTGCCAGCAGCTTAAGAGCGGGGGGTCACAATGAGCAGTTCTTC. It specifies CASSLRAGGHNEQFF.

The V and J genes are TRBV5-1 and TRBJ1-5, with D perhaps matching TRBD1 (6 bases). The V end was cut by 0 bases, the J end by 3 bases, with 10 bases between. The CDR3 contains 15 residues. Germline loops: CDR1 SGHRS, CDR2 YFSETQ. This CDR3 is CASSLEDSLNQPQHF. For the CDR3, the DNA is TGCGCCAGCAGCTTGGAGGACAGCCTCAATCAGCCCCAGCATTTT.

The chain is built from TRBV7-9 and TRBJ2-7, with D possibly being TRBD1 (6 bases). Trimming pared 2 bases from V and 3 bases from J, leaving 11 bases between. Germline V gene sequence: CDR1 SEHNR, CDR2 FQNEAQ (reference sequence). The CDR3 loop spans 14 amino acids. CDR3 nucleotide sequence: TGTGCCAGCAGCTTAATGGCAGGGGACTACGAGCAGTACTTC. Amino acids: CASSLMAGDYEQYF.

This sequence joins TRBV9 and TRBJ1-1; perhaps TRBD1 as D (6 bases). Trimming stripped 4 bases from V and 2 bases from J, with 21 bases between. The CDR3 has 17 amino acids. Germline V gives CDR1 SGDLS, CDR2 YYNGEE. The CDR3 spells CASSPIFRGPINTEAFF. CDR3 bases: TGTGCCAGCAGCCCAATCTTCAGGGGACCTATTAACACTGAAGCTTTCTTT.

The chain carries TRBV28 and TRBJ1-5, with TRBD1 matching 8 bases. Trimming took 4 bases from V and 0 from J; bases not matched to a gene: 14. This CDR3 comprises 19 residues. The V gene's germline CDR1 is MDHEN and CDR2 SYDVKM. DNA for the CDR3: TGTGCCAGCAGTTACCCAGGGGGCAGAAGGACATATAGCAATCAGCCCCAGCATTTT. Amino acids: CASSYPGGRRTYSNQPQHF. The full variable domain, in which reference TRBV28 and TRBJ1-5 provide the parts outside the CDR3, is DVKVTQSSRYLVKRTGEKVFLECVQDMDHENMFWYRQDPGLGLRLIYFSYDVKMKEKGDIPEGYSVSREKKERFSLILESASTNQTSMYLCASSYPGGRRTYSNQPQHFGDGTRLSIL.

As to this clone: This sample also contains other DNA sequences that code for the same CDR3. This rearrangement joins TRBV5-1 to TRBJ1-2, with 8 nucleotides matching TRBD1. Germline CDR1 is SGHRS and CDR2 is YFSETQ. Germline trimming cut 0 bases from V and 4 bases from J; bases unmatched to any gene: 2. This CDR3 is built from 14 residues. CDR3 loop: CASSLGQGSYGYTF. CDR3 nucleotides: TGCGCCAGCAGCTTGGGACAGGGGAGCTATGGCTACACCTTC.

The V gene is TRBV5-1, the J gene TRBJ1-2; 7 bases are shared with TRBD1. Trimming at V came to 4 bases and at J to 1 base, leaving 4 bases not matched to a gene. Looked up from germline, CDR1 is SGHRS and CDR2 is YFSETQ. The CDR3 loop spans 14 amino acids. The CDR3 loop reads CASSIHRGNYGYTF. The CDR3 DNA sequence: TGCGCCAGCAGCATCCACAGGGGTAACTATGGCTACACCTTC.

CDR3 loop: CASVKTGVVTDTQYF. For the CDR3, the DNA is TGTGCCAGTGTGAAGACAGGGGTTGTAACAGATACGCAGTATTTT. V usage is TRBV19 and J usage is TRBJ2-3, with 8 bases fitting TRBD1. The V and J ends lost 8 bases and 3 bases, in that order; junction bases with no gene match: 10. Germline CDR1 reads LNHDA; CDR2 reads SQIVND (reference sequence). CDR3 size: 15 residues.

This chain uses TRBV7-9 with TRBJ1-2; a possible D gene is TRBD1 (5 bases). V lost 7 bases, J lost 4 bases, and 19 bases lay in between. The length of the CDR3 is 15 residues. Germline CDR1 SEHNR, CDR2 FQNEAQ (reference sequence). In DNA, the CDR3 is TGTGCCAGCACAAGGCCCGCGCGGGGGGGCTATGGCTACACCTTC. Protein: CASTRPARGGYGYTF.

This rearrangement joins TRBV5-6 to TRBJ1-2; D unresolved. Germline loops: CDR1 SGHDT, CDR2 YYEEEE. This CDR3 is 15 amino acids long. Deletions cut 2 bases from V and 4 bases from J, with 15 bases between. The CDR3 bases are TGTGCCAGCAGCTTACAAGTTCCCGGGGTCTATGGCTACACCTTC. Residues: CASSLQVPGVYGYTF.

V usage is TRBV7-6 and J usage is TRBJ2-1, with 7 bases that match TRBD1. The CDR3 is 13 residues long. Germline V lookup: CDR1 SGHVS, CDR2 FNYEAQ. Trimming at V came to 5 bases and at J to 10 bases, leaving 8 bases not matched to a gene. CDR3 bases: TGTGCCAGCAGCGATCGTCCGGGACAGGAGCAGTTCTTC. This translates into CASSDRPGQEQFF.

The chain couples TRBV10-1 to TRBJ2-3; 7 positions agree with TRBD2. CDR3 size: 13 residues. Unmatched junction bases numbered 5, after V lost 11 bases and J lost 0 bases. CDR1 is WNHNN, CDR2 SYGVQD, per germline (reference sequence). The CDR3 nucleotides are TGCGCCTGGGGGGGGGATAGCACAGATACGCAGTATTTT. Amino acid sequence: CAWGGDSTDTQYF.

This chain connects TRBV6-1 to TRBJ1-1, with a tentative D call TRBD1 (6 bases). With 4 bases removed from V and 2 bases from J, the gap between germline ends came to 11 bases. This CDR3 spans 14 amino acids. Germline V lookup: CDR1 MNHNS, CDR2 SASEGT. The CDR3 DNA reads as TGTGCCAGCAGTGCAGGACAGTTTAACACTGAAGCTTTCTTT. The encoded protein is CASSAGQFNTEAFF.

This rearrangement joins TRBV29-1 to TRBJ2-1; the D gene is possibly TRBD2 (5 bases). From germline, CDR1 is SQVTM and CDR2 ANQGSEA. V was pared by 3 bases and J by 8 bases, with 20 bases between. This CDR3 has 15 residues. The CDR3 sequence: CSVDLRGFGVDEQFF. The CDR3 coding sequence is TGCAGCGTTGATTTACGAGGGTTTGGTGTCGATGAGCAGTTCTTC.

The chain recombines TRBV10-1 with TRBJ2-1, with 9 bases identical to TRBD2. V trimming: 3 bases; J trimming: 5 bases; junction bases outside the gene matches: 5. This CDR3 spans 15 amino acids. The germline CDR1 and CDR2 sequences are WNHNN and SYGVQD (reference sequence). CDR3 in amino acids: CASSDLSGGHNEQFF. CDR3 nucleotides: TGCGCCAGCAGTGACCTCAGCGGGGGGCACAATGAGCAGTTCTTC.

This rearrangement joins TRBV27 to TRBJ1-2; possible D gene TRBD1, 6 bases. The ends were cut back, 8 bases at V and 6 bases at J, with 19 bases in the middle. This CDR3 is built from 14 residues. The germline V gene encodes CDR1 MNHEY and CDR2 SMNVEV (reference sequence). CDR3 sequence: CASANRVPLDGYTF. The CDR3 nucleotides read TGTGCCAGCGCTAACAGGGTGCCTCTGGATGGCTACACCTTC.

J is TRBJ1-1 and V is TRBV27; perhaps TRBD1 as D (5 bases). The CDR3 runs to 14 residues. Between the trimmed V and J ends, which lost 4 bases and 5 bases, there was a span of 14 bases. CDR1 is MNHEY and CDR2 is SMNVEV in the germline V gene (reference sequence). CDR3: CASSSNPGGTEAFF. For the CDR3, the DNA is TGTGCCAGCAGTTCGAACCCCGGGGGGACTGAAGCTTTCTTT.

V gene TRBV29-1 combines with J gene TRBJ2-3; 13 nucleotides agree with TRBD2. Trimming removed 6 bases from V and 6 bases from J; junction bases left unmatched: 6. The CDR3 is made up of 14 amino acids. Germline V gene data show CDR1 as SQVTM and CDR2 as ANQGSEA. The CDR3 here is CSVAGLAGVDTQYF. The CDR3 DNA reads TGCAGCGTAGCAGGACTAGCGGGAGTTGATACGCAGTATTTT.